The T cell receptor (beta chain) under discussion was sequenced for a study of T-cell memory formation after mild COVID-19 (dated by TCRdb to 2020 to 2022). At the level of the whole study: TCR sequence clusters from the two donors were found to be largely donor specific. In a couple of donors, T-cell clones that expanded and contracted after mild COVID-19 were followed by sequencing TCRalpha and TCRbeta repertoires longitudinally. The cohort was made up of two young adult volunteers, one female and one male, who were previously healthy.

Taken from cysteine to phenylalanine, the CDR3 has 14 residues. The read is trimmed to its CDR3 DNA, 42 bases read in frame from base 1. Reading the germline V gene (reference sequence) gives CDR1 MNHNY and CDR2 SVGAGI. V is shortened by 7 bases, J by 12 bases, and the region joining them spans 25 bases. Ficoll-Paque density gradient centrifugation was the method used to isolate PBMCs. Data came from an Illumina NovaSeq 6000. TCRalpha and TCRbeta cDNA libraries were built by 5'RACE with constant-segment primers, adding sample barcodes and unique molecular identifiers. RNA was extracted from every sample with Trizol reagent. Libraries were amplified in two PCR steps, with a second sample barcode and Illumina TruSeq adapters added in the second step. The libraries were sequenced on an Illumina NovaSeq using 2 x 150 bp paired-end reads. From the authors' description of their analysis: With migec v1.2.7, reads were demultiplexed and then collapsed into UMI-guided consensus sequences. With mixcr v2.1.11, UMI consensuses were aligned to TRA and TRB V and J templates and assembled into clonotypes. Clonotypes were classified as expanded or contracted when called significant by both edgeR and NoisET, with noise models trained on biological replicates. For edgeR calls, the thresholds were a false discovery rate-adjusted p below 0.01 and a log2 fold-change of 1. PCA with hierarchical clustering of max-normalized trajectories of the 1000 most abundant clonotypes was used as exploratory dynamics analysis. Separately sequenced CD4+ and CD8+ repertoires were used to assign a CD4 or CD8 phenotype to each responding clone. TCRdb reprocessing: public reads trimmed at Q25 with fastp, clones called with MiXCR, in-frame beta chains kept. Each CDR3 protein gets just one entry, which takes the most common genes and DNA from the rows behind it. The V and J calls reflect TCRdb's pipeline rather than the authors' work. The sample records about 560,000 distinct CDR3 sequences, roughly 20% of which are singletons. Of the sample, under 8.5% falls within the top ten clones.

Comment on this clonotype: Its antigen remains unidentified. Per-nucleotide qualities are absent, and no much larger clonotype sits a single base away.

What the work shows at the level of the full study, not this receptor alone: Contracting CD4+ clones appeared mostly in the CM and EM memory subsets, whereas CD8+ clones were enriched in EMRA. From day 15 to 85, contracting clones showed balanced CD4/CD8 phenotypes, whereas a second wave of clones that expanded from day 15 to 37 leaned towards CD4+. SARS-CoV-2 specificity of the second-wave clones peaking on day 37 was not confirmed. Some responding clones were found in pre-infection memory, which suggests that pre-existing cross-reactive memory T cells took part in the SARS-CoV-2 response. The study included only a couple of mild cases, and larger cohorts that include severe cases with pre-infection samples were judged to be necessary.

The sequence was obtained from an adult woman who had mild COVID-19 (a few samples of this study predate the infection). The sample titles of this study are shuffled in the database, so cell type and time point are left out; the donor was told from shared clones. Sequencing was carried out using PBMCs or a T cell subset sorted from them (not recorded which). The chain uses TRBV6-6 and TRBJ2-7, with no reliable assignment of the D segment. The nucleotides are TGTGCCAGCACCCTAAAGCTAGACGGCGCCCGGAGGTACTTC. Its amino acids are CASTLKLDGARRYF.